This T cell receptor (beta chain) was identified during a study of T cell changes during pregnancy in multiple sclerosis. The data were produced by immunoSEQ multiplex PCR, yet TCRdb's version contains in-frame clones alone and is incomplete. The sample consists of tens of thousands of clones, 90% of them appearing once. The J segment lost 4 bases and the V segment lost 6 bases, leaving 10 bases of the junction unmatched. The CDR3 length is 15 residues. The germline gives CDR1 MNHEY, CDR2 SMNVEV (reference sequence). This chain connects TRBV27 to TRBJ1-2; TRBD1 aligns across 8 bases. The clonotype was recovered from a female donor in good health, enrolled as a control in a pregnancy study. The sample was peripheral blood, taken after pregnancy. The CDR3 is CASSTSRGRRYGYTF. The CDR3 DNA sequence: TGTGCCAGCAGCACGTCCAGGGGGCGACGCTATGGCTACACCTTC.